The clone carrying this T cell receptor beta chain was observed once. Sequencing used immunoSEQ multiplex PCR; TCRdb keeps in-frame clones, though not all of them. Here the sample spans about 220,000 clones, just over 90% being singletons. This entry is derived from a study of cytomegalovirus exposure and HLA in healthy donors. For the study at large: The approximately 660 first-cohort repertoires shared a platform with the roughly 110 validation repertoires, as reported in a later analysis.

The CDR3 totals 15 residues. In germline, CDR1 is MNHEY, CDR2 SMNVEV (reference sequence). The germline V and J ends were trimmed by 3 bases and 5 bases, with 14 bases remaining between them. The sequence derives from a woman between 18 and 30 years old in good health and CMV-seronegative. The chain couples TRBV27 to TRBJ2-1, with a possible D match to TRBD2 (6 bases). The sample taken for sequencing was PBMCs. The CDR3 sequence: CASSFGLATNNEQFF. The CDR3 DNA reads TGTGCCAGCAGTTTCGGGCTAGCGACCAACAATGAGCAGTTCTTC.